This T cell receptor (beta chain) is drawn from a study of spatial heterogeneity in lung cancer. On the study more broadly: The donor group consisted of roughly 70 patients who had untreated, early-stage non-small cell lung cancer. General study points: Ubiquitous expanded tumor TCRs appeared in blood more at resection than follow-up.

As to time point: blood at routine non-recurrence follow-up after resection. The input material, whole RNA from tumor, nontumor lung or frozen PBMC, was sequenced unsorted. This clonotype was counted many times. Its antigen is undetermined. Looked up from germline, CDR1 is SEHNR and CDR2 is FQNEAQ (reference sequence). The CDR3 is 14 amino acids. V was pared by 5 bases and J by 6 bases, with 8 bases of the junction left unmatched. TCRdb re-called the 5' RACE reads with MiXCR, one entry per CDR3 protein. The sample holds roughly 26,000 distinct CDR3 sequences, 4.5% to 7.5% seen once. This TCR was recovered from a male donor with early-stage non-small cell lung cancer. The gene calls are TRBV7-9 and TRBJ2-3, with 7 bases aligning to TRBD1. Source: PBMCs, taken at follow-up. CDR3 coding DNA: TGTGCCAGCAGCCCTGGGACAGCTCGGGATACGCAGTATTTT. Residues: CASSPGTARDTQYF.